Sequencing of this T cell receptor (beta chain) was carried out in a study of CD8 T cells in ankylosing spondylitis. Study-level points and caveats: Apparently characteristic of ankylosing spondylitis blood was a TCR beta motif (roughly eight highly homologous variants). Matched synovial fluid from ankylosing spondylitis patients was reported to be enriched for disease-linked clones.

As for this clonotype: Its antigen is not identified.

The CDR3 consists of 15 residues. The germline CDR1 and CDR2 sequences are LNHDA and SQIVND (reference sequence). V was pared by 5 bases and J by 5 bases, with 9 bases of the junction left unmatched. TCRdb called the 5' RACE reads again in MiXCR, with one record for every CDR3 protein. The table includes some 450,000 distinct CDR3 sequences, about 15% detected once. This chain links TRBV19 with TRBJ2-5; 9 bases are shared with TRBD2. Material for sequencing was blood, either unsorted or a sorted T cell fraction (not recorded which). The clonotype comes from a male donor with ankylosing spondylitis. CDR3 region: CASSSDSGSGETQYF. CDR3 sequence (DNA): TGTGCCAGTAGTTCAGATAGCGGGAGCGGTGAGACCCAGTACTTC.